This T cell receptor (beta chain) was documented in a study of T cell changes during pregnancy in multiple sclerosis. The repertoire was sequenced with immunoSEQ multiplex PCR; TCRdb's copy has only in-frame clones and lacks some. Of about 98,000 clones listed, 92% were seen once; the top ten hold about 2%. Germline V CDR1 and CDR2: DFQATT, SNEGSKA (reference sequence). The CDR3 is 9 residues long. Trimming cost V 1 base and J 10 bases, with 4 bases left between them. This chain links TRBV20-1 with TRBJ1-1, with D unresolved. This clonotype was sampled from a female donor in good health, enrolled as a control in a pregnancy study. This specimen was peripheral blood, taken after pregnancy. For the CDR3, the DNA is TGCAGTGCTAGAGGCGGAGCTTTCTTT. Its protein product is CSARGGAFF.